This entry concerns a single TCR beta chain. Its target is not known. Given a much more abundant clone one base away, this may be a read error. The authors incorporated unique molecular identifiers into the TCR beta cDNA libraries. Each batch of about 0.95 to 11 million T cells produced roughly 500,000 cDNA molecules. TCRdb used MiXCR to reprocess the PCR reads, holding one entry per CDR3 protein. The data show under 650,000 distinct CDR3 sequences, roughly two fifths seen once. The data were taken from a study of post-analysis software for immune sequencing data. Across the whole study: Some patients lacked subtype; others had relapsing-remitting, secondary progressive or progressive-relapsing disease.

CDR1 is SGHVS and CDR2 is FNYEAQ in the germline V gene. The CDR3 length is 14 residues. Study-level results: Compared with controls, patients showed significantly lower normalized Chao1 diversity. By F measure, strong co-clustering occurred among samples prepared in the same batch. Elevated frequency relative to controls characterized several TRBV segments in patients, TRBV5-6, TRBV5-1 and TRBV20-1 among them.

The chain couples TRBV7-6 to TRBJ2-4, with a possible D match to TRBD1 (5 bases). The J call is doubtful: the DNA matches TRBJ2-7 better. This clonotype originated in a girl aged 10-17 years with multiple sclerosis. The sample comprised blood. The CDR3 is CAGSLVDGQDEQYF. CDR3 nucleotides: TGTGCCGGCAGCTTAGTAGACGGACAAGACGAGCAGTACTTC.